This T cell receptor (beta chain) was captured in a study of blood T cells in healthy people across ages. Study findings and constraints: There were more naive CD4+ cells and higher diversity in long-lived donors than in aged donors. Estimated diversity across one million T cells was deemed an underestimate. Unknown donor CMV status possibly confounded expanded clonotype changes.

The CDR3 spans 16 residues. The V gene lost 7 bases and the J gene lost 2 bases, with 18 bases spanning the gap. Germline CDR1 reads MDHEN; CDR2 reads SYDVKM. A J-beta primer mix and a sample-barcoded 5' primer were used in a second PCR of about 7 to 11 cycles. From the 5' RACE reads, TCRdb called clonotypes with MiXCR, one entry per CDR3 protein. The data contain hundreds of thousands of distinct CDR3 sequences, 58% of them singletons. Each donor gave around 9.6 milliliters of peripheral blood. A remark on this clonotype: Its antigen is undetermined.

The J gene is TRBJ1-5, the V gene TRBV28; D remains ambiguous. Sequences were obtained from blood. The sequence derives from a man aged 25 to 40 in good health. CDR3 residues: CASKIAGDLGNQPQHF. As DNA, the CDR3 is TGTGCCAGCAAGATAGCCGGGGATCTGGGCAATCAGCCCCAGCATTTT.